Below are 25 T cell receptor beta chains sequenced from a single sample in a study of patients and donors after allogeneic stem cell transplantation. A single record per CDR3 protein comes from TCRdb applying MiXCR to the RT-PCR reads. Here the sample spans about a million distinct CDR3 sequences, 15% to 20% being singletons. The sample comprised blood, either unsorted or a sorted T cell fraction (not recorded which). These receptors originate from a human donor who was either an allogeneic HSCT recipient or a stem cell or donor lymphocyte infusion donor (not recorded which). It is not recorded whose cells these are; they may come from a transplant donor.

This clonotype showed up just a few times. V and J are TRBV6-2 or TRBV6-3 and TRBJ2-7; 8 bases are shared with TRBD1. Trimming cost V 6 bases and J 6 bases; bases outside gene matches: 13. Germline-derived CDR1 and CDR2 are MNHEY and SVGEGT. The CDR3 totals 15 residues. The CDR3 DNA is TGTGCCAGCAGCCCCGCGCAGGGGGCGAGGGCCGAGCAGTACTTC. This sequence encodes CASSPAQGARAEQYF.

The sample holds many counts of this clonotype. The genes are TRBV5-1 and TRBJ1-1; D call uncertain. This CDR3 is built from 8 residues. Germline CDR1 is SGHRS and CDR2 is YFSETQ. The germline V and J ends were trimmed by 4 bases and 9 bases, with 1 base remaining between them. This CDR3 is CASSQAFF. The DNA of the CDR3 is TGCGCCAGCAGCCAAGCTTTCTTT.

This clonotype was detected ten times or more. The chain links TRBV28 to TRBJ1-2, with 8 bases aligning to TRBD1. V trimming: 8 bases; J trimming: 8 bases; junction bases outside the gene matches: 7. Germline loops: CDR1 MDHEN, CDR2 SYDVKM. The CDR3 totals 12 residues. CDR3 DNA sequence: TGTGCCAGCGGACGACAGGGGAGAGGCTACACCTTC. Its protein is CASGRQGRGYTF.

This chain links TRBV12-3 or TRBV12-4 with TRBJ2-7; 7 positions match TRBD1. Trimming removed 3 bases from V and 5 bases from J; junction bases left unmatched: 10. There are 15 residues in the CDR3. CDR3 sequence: CASSFTGEKRDEQYF. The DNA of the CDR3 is TGTGCCAGCAGTTTTACAGGGGAGAAACGTGACGAGCAGTACTTC.

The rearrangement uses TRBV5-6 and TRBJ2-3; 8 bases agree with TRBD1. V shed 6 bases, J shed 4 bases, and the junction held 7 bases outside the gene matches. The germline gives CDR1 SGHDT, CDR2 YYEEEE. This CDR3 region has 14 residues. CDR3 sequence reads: CASNRDRSPDTQYF. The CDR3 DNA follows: TGTGCCAGCAACCGGGACAGGTCGCCAGATACGCAGTATTTT.

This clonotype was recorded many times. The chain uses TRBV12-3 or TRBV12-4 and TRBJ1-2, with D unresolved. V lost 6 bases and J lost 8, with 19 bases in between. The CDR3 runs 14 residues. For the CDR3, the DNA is TGTGCCAGCAGCCTTCGCCCTGGTGCGGACGGCTACACCTTC. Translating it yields CASSLRPGADGYTF.

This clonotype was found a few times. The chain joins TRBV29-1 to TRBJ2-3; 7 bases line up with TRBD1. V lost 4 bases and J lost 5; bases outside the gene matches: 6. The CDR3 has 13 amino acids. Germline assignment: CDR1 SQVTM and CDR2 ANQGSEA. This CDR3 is CSVVGQRGDTQYF. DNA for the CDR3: TGCAGCGTTGTGGGACAGCGCGGAGATACGCAGTATTTT.

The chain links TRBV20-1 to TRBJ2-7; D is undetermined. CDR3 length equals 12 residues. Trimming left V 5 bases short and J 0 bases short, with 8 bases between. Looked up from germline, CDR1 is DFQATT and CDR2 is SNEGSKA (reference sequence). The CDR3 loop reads CSAEYSSYEQYF. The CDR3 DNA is TGCAGTGCTGAGTACAGCTCCTACGAGCAGTACTTC.

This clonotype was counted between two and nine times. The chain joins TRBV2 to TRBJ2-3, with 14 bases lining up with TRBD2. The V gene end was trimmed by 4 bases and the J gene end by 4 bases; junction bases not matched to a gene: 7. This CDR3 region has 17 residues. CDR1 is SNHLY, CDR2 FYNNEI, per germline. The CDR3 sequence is CASSGGTSGSFADTQYF. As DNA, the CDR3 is TGTGCCAGCAGTGGCGGGACTAGCGGGAGTTTCGCAGATACGCAGTATTTT.

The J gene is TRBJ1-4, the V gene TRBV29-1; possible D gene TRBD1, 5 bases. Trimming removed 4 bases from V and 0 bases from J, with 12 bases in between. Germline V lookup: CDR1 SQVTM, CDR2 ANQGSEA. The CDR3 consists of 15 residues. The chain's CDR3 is CSVAPTGATNEKLFF. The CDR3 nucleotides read TGCAGCGTTGCGCCAACAGGCGCAACTAATGAAAAACTGTTTTTT. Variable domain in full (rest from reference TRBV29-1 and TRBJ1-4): SAVISQKPSRDICQRGTSLTIQCQVDSQVTMMFWYRQQPGQSLTLIATANQGSEATYESGFVIDKFPISRPNLTFSTLTVSNMSPEDSSIYLCSVAPTGATNEKLFFGSGTQLSVL.

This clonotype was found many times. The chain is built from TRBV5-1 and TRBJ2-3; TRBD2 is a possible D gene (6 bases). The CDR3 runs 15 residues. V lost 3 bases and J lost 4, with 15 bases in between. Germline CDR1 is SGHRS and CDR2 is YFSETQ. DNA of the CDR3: TGCGCCAGCAGCTCGGGACTCCCCAGGTCAGATACGCAGTATTTT. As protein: CASSSGLPRSDTQYF. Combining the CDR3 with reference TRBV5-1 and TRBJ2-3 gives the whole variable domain KAGVTQTPRYLIKTRGQQVTLSCSPISGHRSVSWYQQTPGQGLQFLFEYFSETQRNKGNFPGRFSGRQFSNSRSEMNVSTLELGDSALYLCASSSGLPRSDTQYFGPGTRLTVL.

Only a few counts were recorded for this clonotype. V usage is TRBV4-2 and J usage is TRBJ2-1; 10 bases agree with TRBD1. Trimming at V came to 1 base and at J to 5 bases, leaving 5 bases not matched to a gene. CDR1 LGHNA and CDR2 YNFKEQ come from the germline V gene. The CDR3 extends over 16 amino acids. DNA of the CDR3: TGTGCCAGCAGCCAAGGATCGGGACAGGGGAACAATGAGCAGTTCTTC. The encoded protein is CASSQGSGQGNNEQFF.

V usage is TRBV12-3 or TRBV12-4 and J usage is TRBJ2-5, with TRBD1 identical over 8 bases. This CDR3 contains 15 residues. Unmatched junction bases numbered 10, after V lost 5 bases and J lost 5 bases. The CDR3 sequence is CASSVRDRSPETQYF. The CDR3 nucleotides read TGTGCCAGCAGTGTCCGGGACAGGTCCCCGGAGACCCAGTACTTC.

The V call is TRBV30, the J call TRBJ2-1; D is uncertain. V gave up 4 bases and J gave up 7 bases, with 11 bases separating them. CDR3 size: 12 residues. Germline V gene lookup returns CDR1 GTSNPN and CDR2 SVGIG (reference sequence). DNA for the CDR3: TGTGCCTGGAAGCCTAAGCAGAATGAGCAGTTCTTC. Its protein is CAWKPKQNEQFF.

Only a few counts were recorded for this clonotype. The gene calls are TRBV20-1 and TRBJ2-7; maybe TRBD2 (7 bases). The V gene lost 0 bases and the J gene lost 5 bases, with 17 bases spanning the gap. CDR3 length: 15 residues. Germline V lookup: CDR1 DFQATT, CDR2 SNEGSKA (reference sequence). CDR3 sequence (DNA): TGCAGTGCTAGAGATTGGGGGGGCAGTGGGGACGAGCAGTACTTC. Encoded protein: CSARDWGGSGDEQYF.

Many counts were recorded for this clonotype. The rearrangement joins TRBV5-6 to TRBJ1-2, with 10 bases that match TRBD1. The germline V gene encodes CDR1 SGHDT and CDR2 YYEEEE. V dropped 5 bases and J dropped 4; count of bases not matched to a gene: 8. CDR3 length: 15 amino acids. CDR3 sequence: CASSFRTGGIYGYTF. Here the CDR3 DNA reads TGTGCCAGCAGTTTCCGGACAGGGGGGATCTATGGCTACACCTTC.

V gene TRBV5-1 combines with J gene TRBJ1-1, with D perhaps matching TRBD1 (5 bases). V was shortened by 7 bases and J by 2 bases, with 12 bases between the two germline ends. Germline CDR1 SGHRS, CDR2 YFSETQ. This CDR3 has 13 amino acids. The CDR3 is CASGAGGNTEAFF. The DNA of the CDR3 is TGCGCCAGCGGGGCGGGGGGAAACACTGAAGCTTTCTTT. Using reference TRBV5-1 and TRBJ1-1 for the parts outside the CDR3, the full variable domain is KAGVTQTPRYLIKTRGQQVTLSCSPISGHRSVSWYQQTPGQGLQFLFEYFSETQRNKGNFPGRFSGRQFSNSRSEMNVSTLELGDSALYLCASGAGGNTEAFFGQGTRLTVV.

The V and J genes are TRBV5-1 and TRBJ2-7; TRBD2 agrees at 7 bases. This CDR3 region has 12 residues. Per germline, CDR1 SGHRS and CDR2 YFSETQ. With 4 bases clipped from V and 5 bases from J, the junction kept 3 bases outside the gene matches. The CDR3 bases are TGCGCCAGCAGCCCCGGACTAGACGAGCAGTACTTC. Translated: CASSPGLDEQYF.

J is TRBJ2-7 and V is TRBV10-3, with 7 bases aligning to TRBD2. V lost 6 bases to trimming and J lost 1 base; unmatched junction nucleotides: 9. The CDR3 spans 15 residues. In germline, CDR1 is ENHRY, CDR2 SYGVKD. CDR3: CAIRGGPDKSYEQYF. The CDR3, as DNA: TGTGCCATCAGGGGAGGGCCCGACAAGTCCTACGAGCAGTACTTC.

CDR3 protein: CASLPGPGRGEKLFF. CDR3 nucleotides: TGTGCCAGCCTTCCCGGTCCAGGGAGAGGGGAAAAACTGTTTTTT. The rearrangement links TRBV6-1 to TRBJ1-4; a weak D match, TRBD1 (5 bases). This CDR3 region has 15 residues. CDR1 MNHNS and CDR2 SASEGT come from the germline V gene. Trimming shortened V by 8 bases and J by 8 bases, and 21 bases separated the two germline ends.

CDR3 bases: TGCGCCAGCAGCCAATATCACGGACAGACCTCCTACTTGGATACGCAGTATTTT. This sequence encodes CASSQYHGQTSYLDTQYF. The chain joins TRBV4-3 to TRBJ2-3, with a possible D match to TRBD1 (6 bases). In germline, CDR1 is LGHNA, CDR2 YSLEER. V was trimmed by 2 bases and J by 6 bases, leaving 24 bases between them. The CDR3 covers 18 residues.

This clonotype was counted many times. The CDR3 DNA is TGTGCCAGCAGCGAGGACAGGGGGTACGAGCAGTACTTC. It specifies CASSEDRGYEQYF. The genes are TRBV2 and TRBJ2-7; TRBD1 agrees at 10 bases. With V trimmed by 6 bases and J by 4 bases, 3 bases remained unmatched. CDR1 SNHLY and CDR2 FYNNEI come from the germline V gene. The CDR3 consists of 13 residues. The full variable domain, rest sourced from reference TRBV2 and TRBJ2-7, is EPEVTQTPSHQVTQMGQEVILRCVPISNHLYFYWYRQILGQKVEFLVSFYNNEISEKSEIFDDQFSVERPDGSNFTLKIRSTKLEDSAMYFCASSEDRGYEQYFGPGTRLTVT.

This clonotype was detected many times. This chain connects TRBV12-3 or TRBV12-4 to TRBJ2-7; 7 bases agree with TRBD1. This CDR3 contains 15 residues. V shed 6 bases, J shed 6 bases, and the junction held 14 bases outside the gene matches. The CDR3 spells CASSPRGTGVREQYF. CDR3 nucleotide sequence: TGTGCCAGCAGCCCACGCGGAACAGGGGTACGCGAGCAGTACTTC.

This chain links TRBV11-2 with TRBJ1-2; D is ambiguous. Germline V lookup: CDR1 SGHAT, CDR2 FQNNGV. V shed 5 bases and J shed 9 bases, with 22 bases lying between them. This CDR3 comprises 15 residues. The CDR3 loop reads CASSQEVRSWGSYTF. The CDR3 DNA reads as TGTGCCAGCAGCCAGGAAGTTAGGTCTTGGGGTAGCTACACCTTC.

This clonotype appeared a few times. CDR3 bases: TGTGCCAGCAGTTTATTCTGGACAGCCCCCGGGGTTTATAGCAATCAGCCCCAGCATTTT. Protein sequence: CASSLFWTAPGVYSNQPQHF. This chain joins TRBV28 and TRBJ1-5; a possible D gene is TRBD1 (6 bases). Per germline, CDR1 MDHEN and CDR2 SYDVKM. Trimming shortened V by 1 base and J by 0 bases, and 22 bases separated the two germline ends. The CDR3 extends over 20 amino acids.